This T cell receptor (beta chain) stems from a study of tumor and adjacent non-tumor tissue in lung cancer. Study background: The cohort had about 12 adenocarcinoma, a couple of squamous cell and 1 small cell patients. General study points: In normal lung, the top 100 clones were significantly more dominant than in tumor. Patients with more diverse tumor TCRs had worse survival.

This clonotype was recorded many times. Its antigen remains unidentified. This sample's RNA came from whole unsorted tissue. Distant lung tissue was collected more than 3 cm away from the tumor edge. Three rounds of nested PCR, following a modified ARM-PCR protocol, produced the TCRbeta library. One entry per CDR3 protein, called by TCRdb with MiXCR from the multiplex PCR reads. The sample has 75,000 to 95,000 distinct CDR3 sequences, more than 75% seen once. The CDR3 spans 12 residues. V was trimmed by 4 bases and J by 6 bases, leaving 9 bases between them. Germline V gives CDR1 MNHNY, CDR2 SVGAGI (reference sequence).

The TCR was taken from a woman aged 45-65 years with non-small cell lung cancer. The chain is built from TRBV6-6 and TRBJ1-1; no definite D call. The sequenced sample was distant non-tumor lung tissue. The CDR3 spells CASSSSWSEAFF. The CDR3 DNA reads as TGTGCCAGCAGTTCCTCCTGGTCTGAAGCTTTCTTT.